A single T cell receptor (beta chain) is shown here with its context. These data are taken from a study of technical replicates of blood from a handful of donors. Assay used: immunoSEQ multiplex PCR; TCRdb lists only in-frame clones, some missing. This sample has 75,000 to 100,000 clones; less than 95% occur once, and the top ten carry 0.25% to 0.35%. V shed 2 bases and J shed 7 bases, with 12 bases lying between them. Germline V gene lookup returns CDR1 SGHTA and CDR2 FQGTGA. This CDR3 region has 13 residues. The sequenced material came from T cells isolated from PBMCs. This TCR derives from a human donor in good health. The chain couples TRBV7-3 to TRBJ2-7; D not resolved. Written as DNA, the CDR3 is TGTGCCAGCAGCTTAGTGGGCCTGGGTGAGCAGTACTTC. It codes for CASSLVGLGEQYF.